The 26 T cell receptor beta chains reported below all come from one sample, sequenced in a study of blood T cell repertoires in COVID-19. Clones were sequenced by immunoSEQ multiplex PCR, and TCRdb holds only the in-frame ones, with some missing. The sample includes roughly 160,000 clones, around 90% of them seen just once. Sequencing was performed on peripheral blood. The receptor source for this set is a woman aged 80 or over with COVID-19, enrolled during active disease.

The chain employs TRBV5-4 and TRBJ2-1; 9 bases fit TRBD2. The V and J ends lost 2 bases and 5 bases, in that order; junction bases with no gene match: 11. The CDR3 has 17 residues. Germline CDR1 SGHNT, CDR2 YYREEE (reference sequence). As DNA, the CDR3 is TGTGCCAGCAGCTTATTTGGTGGAGCGGGAGGTAACAATGAGCAGTTCTTC. Encoded protein: CASSLFGGAGGNNEQFF.

V gene TRBV13 combines with J gene TRBJ1-2; 8 bases line up with TRBD1. V lost 5 bases to trimming and J lost 8 bases; unmatched junction nucleotides: 7. Germline assignment: CDR1 PRHDT and CDR2 FYEKMQ (reference sequence). This CDR3 comprises 13 residues. CDR3 sequence: CASSGQGWQGYTF. CDR3 in DNA: TGTGCCAGCAGCGGACAGGGCTGGCAAGGCTACACCTTC.

This chain joins TRBV7-9 and TRBJ1-2, with TRBD1 matching over 10 bases. V lost 6 bases and J lost 6; bases outside the gene matches: 7. Per the germline V gene, CDR1 is SEHNR and CDR2 is FQNEAQ (reference sequence). The CDR3 has 14 residues. CDR3 loop: CASSYFDRGHGYTF. The CDR3 coding sequence is TGTGCCAGCAGTTATTTCGACAGGGGGCATGGCTACACCTTC.

The chain has TRBV5-6 and TRBJ2-7; unclear D gene. CDR1 is SGHDT, CDR2 YYEEEE, per germline. The CDR3 covers 14 residues. Trimming took off 0 bases at V and 2 bases at J, with 9 bases between the two ends. The CDR3 reads CASSLEPRPYEQYF. The CDR3 DNA is TGTGCCAGCAGCTTGGAACCGAGGCCCTACGAGCAGTACTTC.

The chain employs TRBV28 and TRBJ2-7; possible D gene TRBD2, 5 bases. Per the germline V gene, CDR1 is MDHEN and CDR2 is SYDVKM. Trimming removed 4 bases from V and 2 bases from J, with 27 bases in between. The CDR3 consists of 19 residues. This chain's CDR3 is CASSSISPTLKAAAYEQYF. CDR3 DNA: TGTGCCAGCAGTTCAATATCCCCTACGTTGAAAGCGGCCGCCTACGAGCAGTACTTC.

The chain uses TRBV2 and TRBJ1-2, with 8 nucleotides matching TRBD1. This CDR3 has 11 amino acids. Germline CDR1 is SNHLY and CDR2 is FYNNEI. Trimming cost V 9 bases and J 6 bases; bases outside gene matches: 3. This CDR3 reads CARRTGHGYTF. The DNA for the CDR3 is TGTGCCAGGAGGACAGGGCATGGCTACACCTTC. Looking up the rest from reference TRBV2 and TRBJ1-2 gives the full variable domain: EPEVTQTPSHQVTQMGQEVILRCVPISNHLYFYWYRQILGQKVEFLVSFYNNEISEKSEIFDDQFSVERPDGSNFTLKIRSTKLEDSAMYFCARRTGHGYTFGSGTRLTVV.

V and J are TRBV5-4 and TRBJ1-6; D is ambiguous. The V and J ends lost 0 bases and 10 bases respectively, with 14 bases between them. Germline lookup yields CDR1 SGHNT and CDR2 YYREEE (reference sequence). The length of the CDR3 is 15 residues. CDR3 sequence: CASSLGGFGRSPLHF. CDR3 coding DNA: TGTGCCAGCAGCTTGGGAGGGTTCGGCCGGTCACCCCTCCACTTT. Together with reference TRBV5-4 and TRBJ1-6, the CDR3 gives the full variable domain: ETGVTQSPTHLIKTRGQQVTLRCSSQSGHNTVSWYQQALGQGPQFIFQYYREEENGRGNFPPRFSGLQFPNYSSELNVNALELDDSALYLCASSLGGFGRSPLHFGNGTRLTVT.

The CDR3 coding sequence is TGTGCCAGCAGCTCTTCGACAGGGAACACCGGGGAGCTGTTTTTT. As protein: CASSSSTGNTGELFF. V usage is TRBV11-2 and J usage is TRBJ2-2; D possibly corresponds to TRBD1 (6 bases). The CDR3 consists of 15 residues. Germline CDR1 SGHAT, CDR2 FQNNGV. V was cut by 4 bases and J by 1 base, with 10 bases left in between.

V and J are TRBV10-3 and TRBJ2-5; TRBD2 aligns across 11 bases. Per germline, CDR1 ENHRY and CDR2 SYGVKD. Unmatched junction bases numbered 5, after V lost 6 bases and J lost 2 bases. The CDR3 length is 15 residues. The CDR3 reads CAIRGTSGSQETQYF. The CDR3 bases are TGTGCCATCAGGGGGACTAGCGGATCGCAAGAGACCCAGTACTTC.

The gene calls are TRBV29-1 and TRBJ2-7; D possibly corresponds to TRBD2 (6 bases). V lost 4 bases and J 3 bases, leaving 13 bases between the germline ends. Germline V gene lookup returns CDR1 SQVTM and CDR2 ANQGSEA. The CDR3 is made up of 13 amino acids. The CDR3 coding sequence is TGCAGCGTTGCGGAGGGAGCCTACTACGAGCAGTACTTC. Encoded protein: CSVAEGAYYEQYF.

The CDR3 nucleotides read TGCGCCAGCAGATCTGACAGGGCGAGGTCCTACGAGCAGTACTTC. As protein: CASRSDRARSYEQYF. The V call is TRBV5-1, the J call TRBJ2-7; 7 bases match TRBD1. CDR1 is SGHRS and CDR2 is YFSETQ in the germline V gene. V was clipped by 5 bases and J by 1 base; unmatched bases: 9. CDR3 length: 15 amino acids.

This chain joins TRBV6-6 and TRBJ1-6; 7 bases are a match to TRBD1. Germline assignment: CDR1 MNHNY and CDR2 SVGAGI (reference sequence). J was trimmed by 7 bases and V by 11 bases; bases with no gene match: 8. This CDR3 has 13 residues. In DNA, the CDR3 is TGTGCCGGGCGGACAGGCGTGAATTCACCCCTCCACTTT. Protein: CAGRTGVNSPLHF.

CDR3 coding DNA: TGCGCCAGCAGCCCTGGGACTAGCGGGAGCGGGACCGGGGAGCTGTTTTTT. Translated, it gives CASSPGTSGSGTGELFF. This chain joins TRBV5-1 and TRBJ2-2; 14 bases agree with TRBD2. The V and J ends lost 4 bases and 5 bases, in that order; junction bases with no gene match: 7. Germline V gene sequence: CDR1 SGHRS, CDR2 YFSETQ. The CDR3 extends over 17 amino acids.

A single count supports this clone. V and J are TRBV4-3 and TRBJ1-5; D gene ambiguous. Per germline, CDR1 LGHNA and CDR2 YSLEER. V was pared by 4 bases and J by 6 bases, with 10 bases between. The CDR3 runs 13 residues. The CDR3 DNA is TGCGCCAGCAGCCCCCGGCCGGGTCAGCCCCAGCATTTT. Its translation is CASSPRPGQPQHF.

In regard to this clone: Within the sample, other DNA sequences also encode this same CDR3. The chain carries TRBV9 and TRBJ2-2; the D gene is possibly TRBD2 (5 bases). Between the trimmed V and J ends, which lost 2 bases and 1 base, there was a span of 6 bases. Germline V gene data show CDR1 as SGDLS and CDR2 as YYNGEE. The length of the CDR3 is 14 residues. CDR3 nucleotide sequence: TGTGCCAGCAGCGTCCGGGAGAACACCGGGGAGCTGTTTTTT. Translating gives CASSVRENTGELFF.

The chain has TRBV29-1 and TRBJ2-3, with D possibly TRBD1 on 6 matching bases. The length of the CDR3 is 13 residues. Trimming pared 8 bases from V and 5 bases from J, leaving 17 bases between. Germline lookup yields CDR1 SQVTM and CDR2 ANQGSEA. CDR3 sequence reads: CSLGGVNQDTQYF. In nucleotides, the CDR3 is TGCAGCCTTGGGGGCGTAAACCAAGATACGCAGTATTTT.

The chain carries TRBV11-2 and TRBJ2-5, with 10 bases lining up with TRBD2. The CDR3 sequence is 14 residues long. The J segment lost 3 bases and the V segment lost 6 bases, leaving 4 bases of the junction unmatched. Germline lookup yields CDR1 SGHAT and CDR2 FQNNGV. In DNA, the CDR3 is TGTGCCAGCAGTTCGGGACTAGCGAAAGAGACCCAGTACTTC. The encoded protein is CASSSGLAKETQYF.

V usage is TRBV18 and J usage is TRBJ2-7; 9 bases agree with TRBD2. The CDR3 runs 19 residues. Germline CDR1 and CDR2: KGHSH and LQKENI. V shed 3 bases, J shed 1 base, and the junction held 16 bases outside the gene matches. The CDR3 region has the DNA TGTGCCAGCTCACCCCCGTTGGGTAGCGGGAGAAACCCTTCCTACGAGCAGTACTTC. This gives the protein CASSPPLGSGRNPSYEQYF.

The V gene is TRBV19, the J gene TRBJ2-7, with 8 bases aligning to TRBD1. Per germline, CDR1 LNHDA and CDR2 SQIVND (reference sequence). The CDR3 sequence is 13 residues long. The junction had 3 bases not matched to a gene; V was cut back by 5 bases and J by 3 bases. The chain's CDR3 is CASSEGQGYEQYF. Here the CDR3 DNA reads TGTGCCAGTAGTGAAGGACAGGGCTACGAGCAGTACTTC.

The rearrangement joins TRBV28 to TRBJ1-1; 12 bases are a match to TRBD1. Germline lookup yields CDR1 MDHEN and CDR2 SYDVKM. Trimming cost V 4 bases and J 6 bases; bases outside gene matches: 9. The CDR3 contains 16 residues. CDR3 sequence reads: CASSSGTGGKGPEAFF. CDR3 nucleotides: TGTGCCAGCAGTTCCGGGACAGGGGGCAAGGGGCCTGAAGCTTTCTTT. Full variable domain (outside the CDR3, taken from reference TRBV28 and TRBJ1-1): DVKVTQSSRYLVKRTGEKVFLECVQDMDHENMFWYRQDPGLGLRLIYFSYDVKMKEKGDIPEGYSVSREKKERFSLILESASTNQTSMYLCASSSGTGGKGPEAFFGQGTRLTVV.

V and J are TRBV6-2 or TRBV6-3 and TRBJ2-2, with TRBD2 as a possible D gene (5 bases). Trimming removed 5 bases from V and 7 bases from J, with 20 bases in between. The germline gives CDR1 MNHEY, CDR2 SVGEGT. The CDR3 has 16 amino acids. In nucleotides, the CDR3 is TGTGCCAGCAGTCGAACCTCGGGGATAGTGGGCGGGGAGCTGTTTTTT. Encoded protein: CASSRTSGIVGGELFF.

This chain links TRBV6-2 or TRBV6-3 with TRBJ2-2, with D maybe TRBD1 (5 bases). With 2 bases removed from V and 5 bases from J, the gap between germline ends came to 12 bases. The CDR3 spans 15 residues. CDR1 MNHEY and CDR2 SVGEGT come from the germline V gene. In DNA, the CDR3 is TGTGCCAGCAGTTACGTCCGGGCAGGGACCGGGGAGCTGTTTTTT. Residues: CASSYVRAGTGELFF.

The chain has TRBV7-8 and TRBJ2-7, with TRBD2 matching over 9 bases. Germline trimming cut 0 bases from V and 6 bases from J; bases unmatched to any gene: 6. The germline gives CDR1 SGHVS, CDR2 FQNEAQ. This CDR3 contains 15 residues. CDR3 nucleotides: TGTGCCAGCAGCTTAGCCCTAGCGGGAACTTCCGAGCAGTACTTC. Translation: CASSLALAGTSEQYF.

The chain links TRBV19 to TRBJ2-2, with 8 bases identical to TRBD1. The V gene end was trimmed by 7 bases and the J gene end by 0 bases; junction bases not matched to a gene: 4. The CDR3 consists of 15 residues. Germline CDR1 and CDR2: LNHDA and SQIVND (reference sequence). The chain's CDR3 is CASKNRGTNTGELFF. CDR3 nucleotide sequence: TGTGCCAGTAAGAACAGGGGGACGAACACCGGGGAGCTGTTTTTT.

V usage is TRBV6-2 or TRBV6-3 and J usage is TRBJ1-1; a possible D gene is TRBD1 (6 bases). CDR1 and CDR2 from the germline V gene are MNHEY and SVGEGT. This CDR3 region has 12 residues. Trimming stripped 5 bases from V and 11 bases from J, with 15 bases between. The CDR3 here is CASSRATGFAFF. In nucleotides, the CDR3 is TGTGCCAGCAGTCGTGCTACAGGGTTCGCTTTCTTT.

V and J are TRBV28 and TRBJ2-2; 10 bases align to TRBD1. V shed 4 bases, J shed 4 bases, and the junction held 12 bases outside the gene matches. Per germline, CDR1 MDHEN and CDR2 SYDVKM. This CDR3 comprises 18 residues. DNA for the CDR3: TGTGCCAGCAGTTCAACCTACTTGACAGGGGGCGTCACCGGGGAGCTGTTTTTT. This codes for CASSSTYLTGGVTGELFF.